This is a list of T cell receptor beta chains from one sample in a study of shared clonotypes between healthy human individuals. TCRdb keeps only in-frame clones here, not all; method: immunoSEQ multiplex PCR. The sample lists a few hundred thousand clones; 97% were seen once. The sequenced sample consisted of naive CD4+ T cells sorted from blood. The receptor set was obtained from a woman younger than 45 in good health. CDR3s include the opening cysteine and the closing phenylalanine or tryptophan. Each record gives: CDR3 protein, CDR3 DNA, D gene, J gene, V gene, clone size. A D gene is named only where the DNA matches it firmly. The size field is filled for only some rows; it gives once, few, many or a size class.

CDR3aa: CASSEGEGKLFF; CDR3nt: TGTGCCAGCAGTGAGGGTGAGGGAAAACTGTTTTTT; d_gene: .; j_gene: TRBJ1-4; v_gene: TRBV2; abundance: once
CDR3aa: CASSFTAYLAKNIQYF; CDR3nt: TGTGCCAGCAGTTTTACGGCTTACCTAGCCAAAAACATTCAGTACTTC; d_gene: .; j_gene: TRBJ2-4; v_gene: TRBV28; abundance: .
CDR3aa: CASSTDSNQPQHF; CDR3nt: TGCGCCAGCAGCACGGATAGCAATCAGCCCCAGCATTTT; d_gene: .; j_gene: TRBJ1-5; v_gene: TRBV5-1; abundance: .
CDR3aa: CASRLLAGGLYEQYF; CDR3nt: TGTGCCAGTAGATTACTAGCGGGGGGACTCTACGAGCAGTACTTC; d_gene: TRBD2; j_gene: TRBJ2-7; v_gene: TRBV19; abundance: .
CDR3aa: CASSLAGGAFPFF; CDR3nt: TGTGCCAGCAGCTTGGCCGGCGGGGCCTTTCCGTTCTTC; d_gene: .; j_gene: TRBJ2-1; v_gene: TRBV5-6; abundance: once
CDR3aa: CASTRPFSSYNEQFF; CDR3nt: TGTGCCAGCACCCGCCCTTTCAGCTCCTACAATGAGCAGTTCTTC; d_gene: .; j_gene: TRBJ2-1; v_gene: TRBV11-2; abundance: .
CDR3aa: CASSLVPQGTNTEAFF; CDR3nt: TGCGCCAGCAGCTTGGTGCCTCAGGGGACGAACACTGAAGCTTTCTTT; d_gene: .; j_gene: TRBJ1-1; v_gene: TRBV5-1; abundance: .
CDR3aa: CASSPDGRYEQFF; CDR3nt: TGTGCCAGCAGCCCGGACGGACGCTATGAGCAGTTCTTC; d_gene: .; j_gene: TRBJ2-1; v_gene: TRBV7-8; abundance: .
CDR3aa: CASSLQGNQPQHF; CDR3nt: TGCGCCAGCAGCTTGCAAGGGAATCAGCCCCAGCATTTT; d_gene: .; j_gene: TRBJ1-5; v_gene: TRBV5-1; abundance: once
CDR3aa: CASSVSQYNEQFF; CDR3nt: TGTGCCAGCAGCGTATCGCAGTACAATGAGCAGTTCTTC; d_gene: .; j_gene: TRBJ2-1; v_gene: TRBV9; abundance: once
CDR3aa: CASSLVVSSYNEQFF; CDR3nt: TGCGCCAGCAGCTTGGTTGTCAGCTCCTACAATGAGCAGTTCTTC; d_gene: .; j_gene: TRBJ2-1; v_gene: TRBV5-1; abundance: .
CDR3aa: CASIERGRDIQYF; CDR3nt: TGTGCCAGCATCGAGAGGGGGAGGGACATTCAGTACTTC; d_gene: .; j_gene: TRBJ2-4; v_gene: TRBV6-1; abundance: .
CDR3aa: CASSEPGLAPLATYEQYF; CDR3nt: TGTGCCAGCAGTGAACCGGGACTAGCTCCCCTCGCCACCTACGAGCAGTACTTC; d_gene: TRBD2; j_gene: TRBJ2-7; v_gene: TRBV28; abundance: .
CDR3aa: CASSWETGDYEQYF; CDR3nt: TGCGCCAGCAGCTGGGAGACAGGGGATTACGAGCAGTACTTC; d_gene: TRBD1; j_gene: TRBJ2-7; v_gene: TRBV5-1; abundance: .
CDR3aa: CATLDRVGTEAFF; CDR3nt: TGTGCCACCTTAGACAGAGTTGGCACTGAAGCTTTCTTT; d_gene: .; j_gene: TRBJ1-1; v_gene: TRBV2; abundance: .
CDR3aa: CASTGGGGEQYF; CDR3nt: TGCGCCAGCACGGGGGGAGGCGGTGAGCAGTACTTC; d_gene: TRBD2; j_gene: TRBJ2-7; v_gene: TRBV5-1; abundance: .
CDR3aa: CASSFPAYEQYF; CDR3nt: TGTGCCAGCAGCTTCCCGGCCTACGAGCAGTACTTC; d_gene: .; j_gene: TRBJ2-7; v_gene: TRBV7-9; abundance: .
CDR3aa: CSVVRDRVNNEQFF; CDR3nt: TGCAGCGTTGTTCGGGACAGGGTTAACAATGAGCAGTTCTTC; d_gene: TRBD1; j_gene: TRBJ2-1; v_gene: TRBV29-1; abundance: .
CDR3aa: CASSATLERADTQYF; CDR3nt: TGTGCCAGCAGCGCTACTCTAGAGAGGGCTGATACGCAGTATTTT; d_gene: .; j_gene: TRBJ2-3; v_gene: TRBV5-6; abundance: .
CDR3aa: CASSLAGSTDTQYF; CDR3nt: TGTGCCAGCAGCTTGGCGGGAAGCACAGATACGCAGTATTTT; d_gene: .; j_gene: TRBJ2-3; v_gene: TRBV7-9; abundance: .
CDR3aa: CASSPGVTETQYF; CDR3nt: TGCGCCAGCAGCCCGGGGGTGACGGAGACCCAGTACTTC; d_gene: .; j_gene: TRBJ2-5; v_gene: TRBV5-1; abundance: .
CDR3aa: CAWSEAGSYEQYF; CDR3nt: TGTGCCTGGAGTGAAGCTGGGTCCTACGAGCAGTACTTC; d_gene: .; j_gene: TRBJ2-7; v_gene: TRBV30; abundance: .
CDR3aa: CASSPAGTGTSYEQYF; CDR3nt: TGTGCCAGCTCACCGGCCGGGACAGGGACGTCGTACGAGCAGTACTTC; d_gene: TRBD1; j_gene: TRBJ2-7; v_gene: TRBV18; abundance: .
CDR3aa: CASSLEPSGSYEQYF; CDR3nt: TGTGCCAGCAGCTTGGAGCCTAGCGGTTCCTACGAGCAGTACTTC; d_gene: TRBD2; j_gene: TRBJ2-7; v_gene: TRBV5-4; abundance: .
CDR3aa: CASSRGLAGGLGSGELFF; CDR3nt: TGTGCCAGCAGCCGGGGACTAGCGGGAGGCCTCGGGTCCGGGGAGCTGTTTTTT; d_gene: TRBD2; j_gene: TRBJ2-2; v_gene: TRBV14; abundance: once
CDR3aa: CATTSSYYEQYF; CDR3nt: TGTGCCACTACTAGCAGCTACTACGAGCAGTACTTC; d_gene: .; j_gene: TRBJ2-7; v_gene: TRBV15; abundance: .
CDR3aa: CASSFWTENTEAFF; CDR3nt: TGTGCCAGCAGTTTTTGGACAGAGAACACTGAAGCTTTCTTT; d_gene: .; j_gene: TRBJ1-1; v_gene: TRBV7-9; abundance: once
CDR3aa: CALSTSGGYNEQFF; CDR3nt: TGTGCCTTATCGACTAGCGGGGGCTACAATGAGCAGTTCTTC; d_gene: TRBD2; j_gene: TRBJ2-1; v_gene: TRBV30; abundance: .
CDR3aa: CASSILLPGLVPDTQYF; CDR3nt: TGTGCCAGCAGCATACTCTTACCGGGACTAGTACCAGATACGCAGTATTTT; d_gene: TRBD2; j_gene: TRBJ2-3; v_gene: TRBV5-6; abundance: .
CDR3aa: CASTKDRSGGGYTF; CDR3nt: TGTGCCAGCACCAAAGACAGGTCCGGGGGTGGCTACACCTTC; d_gene: .; j_gene: TRBJ1-2; v_gene: TRBV5-4; abundance: .
CDR3aa: CASSEEASGRQFF; CDR3nt: TGTGCCAGCAGTGAAGAGGCTAGCGGGAGACAGTTCTTC; d_gene: TRBD2; j_gene: TRBJ2-1; v_gene: TRBV2; abundance: .
CDR3aa: CASSLAWDKSAYGYTF; CDR3nt: TGTGCCAGCAGCTTAGCGTGGGACAAAAGCGCCTATGGCTACACCTTC; d_gene: .; j_gene: TRBJ1-2; v_gene: TRBV7-9; abundance: .
CDR3aa: CASSQSTGLVNTGELFF; CDR3nt: TGTGCCAGCAGCCAATCCACGGGACTGGTGAACACCGGGGAGCTGTTTTTT; d_gene: .; j_gene: TRBJ2-2; v_gene: TRBV7-9; abundance: once
CDR3aa: CASSPRGRKEQYF; CDR3nt: TGTGCCAGCAGTCCCCGGGGGAGAAAGGAGCAGTACTTC; d_gene: .; j_gene: TRBJ2-7; v_gene: TRBV28; abundance: .
CDR3aa: CASSPGQGDYEQYF; CDR3nt: TGTGCCAGCTCACCGGGACAGGGTGACTACGAGCAGTACTTC; d_gene: TRBD1; j_gene: TRBJ2-7; v_gene: TRBV18; abundance: .
CDR3aa: CATPKGEGTGKNTEAFF; CDR3nt: TGTGCCACCCCCAAGGGGGAGGGGACAGGGAAGAACACTGAAGCTTTCTTT; d_gene: TRBD1; j_gene: TRBJ1-1; v_gene: TRBV28; abundance: .
CDR3aa: CASSEPGTSGTYEQYF; CDR3nt: TGTGCCAGCAGTGAGCCTGGGACTAGCGGAACCTACGAGCAGTACTTC; d_gene: TRBD2; j_gene: TRBJ2-7; v_gene: TRBV6-1; abundance: .
CDR3aa: CASSLVGNTEAFF; CDR3nt: TGTGCCAGCAGCTTAGTCGGGAACACTGAAGCTTTCTTT; d_gene: .; j_gene: TRBJ1-1; v_gene: TRBV7-9; abundance: once
CDR3aa: CASAPDRGLSSGANVLTF; CDR3nt: TGCGCCAGCGCCCCGGACAGGGGGCTGTCGAGCGGGGCCAACGTCCTGACTTTC; d_gene: TRBD1; j_gene: TRBJ2-6; v_gene: TRBV5-1; abundance: .
CDR3aa: CASSLWRGSHKDWGYTF; CDR3nt: TGTGCCAGCAGCTTATGGAGAGGTTCACATAAGGACTGGGGCTACACCTTC; d_gene: .; j_gene: TRBJ1-2; v_gene: TRBV7-9; abundance: .